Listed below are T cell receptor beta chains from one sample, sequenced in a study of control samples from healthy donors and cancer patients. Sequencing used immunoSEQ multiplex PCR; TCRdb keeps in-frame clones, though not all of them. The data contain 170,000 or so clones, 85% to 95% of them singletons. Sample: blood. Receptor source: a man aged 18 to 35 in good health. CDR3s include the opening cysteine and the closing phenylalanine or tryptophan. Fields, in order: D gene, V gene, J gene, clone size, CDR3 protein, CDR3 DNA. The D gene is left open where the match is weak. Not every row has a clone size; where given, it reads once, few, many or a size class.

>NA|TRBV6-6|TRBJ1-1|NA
CASSIRENTEAFF
TGTGCCAGCAGTATCAGGGAGAACACTGAAGCTTTCTTT
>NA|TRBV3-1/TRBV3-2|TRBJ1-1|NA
CASSQNIGAGMLSEAFF
TGTGCCAGCAGCCAAAATATTGGGGCAGGGATGCTTTCTGAAGCTTTCTTT
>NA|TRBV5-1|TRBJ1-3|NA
CASSLGGKSGNTIYF
TGCGCCAGCAGCTTGGGGGGGAAGTCTGGAAACACCATATATTTT
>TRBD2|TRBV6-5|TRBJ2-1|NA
CASTRLASREQFF
TGTGCCAGCACCCGACTAGCGTCAAGGGAGCAGTTCTTC
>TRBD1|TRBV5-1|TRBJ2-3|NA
CASSLSGAQQGEDTQYF
TGCGCCAGCAGCCTCTCCGGGGCCCAGCAGGGGGAAGATACGCAGTATTTT
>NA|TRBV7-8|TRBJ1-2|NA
CASSPSTQKVGYTF
TGTGCCAGCAGCCCATCGACGCAGAAAGTAGGCTACACCTTC
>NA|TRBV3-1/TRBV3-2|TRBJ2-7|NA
CASSQEGRGPYEQYF
TGTGCCAGCAGCCAAGAAGGGAGAGGTCCCTACGAGCAGTACTTC
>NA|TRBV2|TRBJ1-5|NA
CASSASDNQPQHF
TGTGCCAGCAGTGCCTCCGACAACCAGCCCCAGCATTTT
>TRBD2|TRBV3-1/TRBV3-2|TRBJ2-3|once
CASSQGYTGLALTNTQYF
TGTGCCAGCAGCCAAGGGTATACGGGACTAGCACTCACAAATACGCAGTATTTT
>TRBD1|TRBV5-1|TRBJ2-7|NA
CASSRVGTGAAYEQYF
TGCGCCAGCAGCCGGGTTGGGACAGGGGCTGCCTACGAGCAGTACTTC
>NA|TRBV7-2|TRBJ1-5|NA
CASSSSVGDGNQPQHF
TGTGCCAGCAGCTCCTCTGTGGGGGACGGCAATCAGCCCCAGCATTTT
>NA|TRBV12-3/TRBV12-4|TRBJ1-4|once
CASSRPTHGKLFF
TGTGCCAGCAGCCGCCCGACTCACGGAAAACTGTTTTTT
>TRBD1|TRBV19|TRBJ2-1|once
CATGTGTYNEQFF
TGTGCCACCGGGACAGGGACCTACAATGAGCAGTTCTTC
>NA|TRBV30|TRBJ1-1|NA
CAWSEVGANTEAFF
TGTGCCTGGAGTGAGGTGGGAGCGAACACTGAAGCTTTCTTT
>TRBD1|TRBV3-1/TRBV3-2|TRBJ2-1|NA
CASSQVIGTGANEQFF
TGTGCCAGCAGCCAAGTAATCGGGACAGGGGCAAATGAGCAGTTCTTC
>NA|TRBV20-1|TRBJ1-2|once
CSARGGHGYTF
TGCAGTGCTAGAGGAGGGCACGGCTACACCTTC
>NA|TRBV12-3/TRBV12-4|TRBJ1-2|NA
CASSQSVYGYTF
TGTGCCAGCAGCCAATCCGTCTATGGCTACACCTTC
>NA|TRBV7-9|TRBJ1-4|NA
CASSLNIPGLATNEKLFF
TGTGCCAGCAGCTTAAATATTCCGGGGCTAGCAACTAATGAAAAACTGTTTTTT
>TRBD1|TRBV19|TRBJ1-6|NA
CASMGTGASSLTPLHF
TGTGCCAGTATGGGGACAGGGGCTTCGTCCCTTACACCCCTCCACTTT
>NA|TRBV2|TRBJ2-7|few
CASSESFYEQYF
TGTGCCAGCAGTGAATCATTTTACGAGCAGTACTTC
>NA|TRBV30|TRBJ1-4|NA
CAWSVPRGEKLFF
TGTGCCTGGAGTGTACCGAGAGGGGAAAAACTGTTTTTT
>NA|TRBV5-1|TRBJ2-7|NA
CASSLGDTYEQYF
TGCGCCAGCAGCTTGGGGGACACCTACGAGCAGTACTTC
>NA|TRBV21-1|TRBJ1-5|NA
CASSKGDNGQNQPQHF
TGTGCCAGCAGCAAAGGGGACAATGGCCAAAATCAGCCCCAGCATTTT
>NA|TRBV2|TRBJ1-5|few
CASSRQSNQPQHF
TGTGCCAGCAGTCGACAGTCGAATCAGCCCCAGCATTTT
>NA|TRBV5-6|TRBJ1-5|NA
CASSFSGSDQPQHF
TGTGCCAGCAGCTTCTCCGGAAGCGATCAGCCCCAGCATTTT
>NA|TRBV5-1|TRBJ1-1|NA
CASSLVPANTEAFF
TGCGCCAGCAGCTTGGTCCCAGCTAACACTGAAGCTTTCTTT
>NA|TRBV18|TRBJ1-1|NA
CASSPGTTEAFF
TGTGCCAGCTCTCCCGGTACAACTGAAGCTTTCTTT
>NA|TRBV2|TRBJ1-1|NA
CASSEDGVVNTEAFF
TGTGCCAGCAGTGAAGATGGGGTGGTGAACACTGAAGCTTTCTTT
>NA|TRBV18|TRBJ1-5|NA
CASSQEHSNQPQHF
TGTGCCAGCTCACAGGAGCATAGCAATCAGCCCCAGCATTTT
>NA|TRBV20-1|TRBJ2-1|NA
CSARSTAEQFF
TGCAGTGCTAGAAGTACCGCTGAGCAGTTCTTC
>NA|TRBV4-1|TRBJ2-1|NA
CASSQDKSDGYNEQFF
TGCGCCAGCAGCCAAGATAAAAGCGACGGCTACAATGAGCAGTTCTTC
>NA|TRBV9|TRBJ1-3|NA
CASSVLGNTIYF
TGTGCCAGCAGCGTACTCGGAAACACCATATATTTT
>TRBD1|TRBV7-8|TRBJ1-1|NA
CASSGRTGERPTEAFF
TGTGCCAGCAGCGGCCGGACAGGGGAAAGACCTACTGAAGCTTTCTTT
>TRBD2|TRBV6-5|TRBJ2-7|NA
CASSTLRGVYEQYF
TGTGCCAGCAGTACACTTCGGGGGGTCTACGAGCAGTACTTC
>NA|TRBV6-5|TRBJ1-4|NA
CASRDRANEKLFF
TGTGCCAGCAGGGACAGAGCTAATGAAAAACTGTTTTTT
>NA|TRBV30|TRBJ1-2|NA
CAWSRGRGGYTF
TGTGCCTGGAGCAGGGGCCGTGGTGGCTACACCTTC
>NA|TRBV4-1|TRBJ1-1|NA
CASRRSGVGTEAFF
TGCGCCAGCAGACGAAGCGGGGTCGGCACTGAAGCTTTCTTT
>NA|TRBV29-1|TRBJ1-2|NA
CSVVVGNGYTF
TGCAGCGTTGTGGTCGGGAATGGCTACACCTTC
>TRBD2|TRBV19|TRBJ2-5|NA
CASSAGGEETQYF
TGTGCCAGTTCTGCGGGGGGAGAAGAGACCCAGTACTTC
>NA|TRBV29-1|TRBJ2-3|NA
CSVSPLAADTQYF
TGCAGCGTTAGCCCGTTGGCGGCAGATACGCAGTATTTT
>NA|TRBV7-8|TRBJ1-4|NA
CASSSRPGATNEKLFF
TGTGCCAGCAGCTCCCGACCGGGTGCAACTAATGAAAAACTGTTTTTT
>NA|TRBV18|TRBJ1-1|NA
CASSAGGANTEAFF
TGTGCCAGCTCAGCCGGGGGGGCGAACACTGAAGCTTTCTTT
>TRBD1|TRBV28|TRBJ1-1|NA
CASSLRGQGALRRNTEAFF
TGTGCCAGCAGTTTAAGAGGACAGGGGGCCCTAAGGAGGAACACTGAAGCTTTCTTT
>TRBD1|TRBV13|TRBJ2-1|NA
CASSLDRATYNEQFF
TGTGCCAGCAGCTTGGACAGGGCGACCTACAATGAGCAGTTCTTC
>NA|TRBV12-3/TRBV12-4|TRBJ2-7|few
CASSYSTGYEQYF
TGTGCCAGCAGTTATTCTACGGGCTACGAGCAGTACTTC
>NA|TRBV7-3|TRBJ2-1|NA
CASSPVANNEQFF
TGTGCCAGCAGCCCCGTCGCCAACAATGAGCAGTTCTTC
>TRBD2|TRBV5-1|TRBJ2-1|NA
CASSLTGGHEQFF
TGCGCCAGCAGCTTGACGGGGGGACATGAGCAGTTCTTC
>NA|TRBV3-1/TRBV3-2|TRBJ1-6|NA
CASSQTESSYNSPLHF
TGTGCCAGCAGCCAAACAGAGAGCTCCTATAATTCACCCCTCCACTTT
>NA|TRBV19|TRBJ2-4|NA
CASSITPGIQYF
TGTGCCAGTAGTATAACGCCCGGAATTCAGTACTTC
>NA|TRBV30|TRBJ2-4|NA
CAWGRGESKNIQYF
TGTGCCTGGGGAAGAGGGGAATCCAAAAACATTCAGTACTTC
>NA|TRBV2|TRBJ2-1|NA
CASSESKDEQFF
TGTGCCAGCAGTGAATCGAAGGATGAGCAGTTCTTC
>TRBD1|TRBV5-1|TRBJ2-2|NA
CASRPAGGAGGELFF
TGCGCCAGCAGGCCTGCAGGGGGCGCCGGCGGGGAGCTGTTTTTT
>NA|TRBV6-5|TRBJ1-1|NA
CAGVSGGRNTEAFF
TGTGCCGGAGTCTCCGGGGGCAGGAACACTGAAGCTTTCTTT
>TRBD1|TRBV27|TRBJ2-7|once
CASSLDRGRTGEQYF
TGTGCCAGCAGTTTAGACAGGGGGCGCACAGGGGAGCAGTACTTC
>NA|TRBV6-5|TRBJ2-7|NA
CALMAGDSSYEQYF
TGTGCCCTCATGGCGGGTGACAGCTCCTACGAGCAGTACTTC
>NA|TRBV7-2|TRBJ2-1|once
CASSTRQNEQFF
TGTGCCAGCAGCACTCGACAGAATGAGCAGTTCTTC
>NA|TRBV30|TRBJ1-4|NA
CAWSVSNEKLFF
TGTGCCTGGAGTGTTAGTAATGAAAAACTGTTTTTT